These T cell receptor beta chains were read from a single sample in a study of T cell clones after liver transplantation. Clones were read by immunoSEQ multiplex PCR, and TCRdb kept only the in-frame ones, dropping some. The profile shows about 5,800 clones, around 29% of them singletons. No antigen has been assigned to these receptors. The material sequenced was CD4+ T cells from cultured PBMCs. Receptors originate from a human patient who received a liver transplant. Some T cells may be the graft donor's. The CDR3 runs from the conserved cysteine through the conserved F or W. Each record gives: CDR3 DNA, CDR3 protein, clone size, V gene, J gene, D gene. D genes are given only for firm matches. The size of a clone is reported for some rows only, either as once, few or many, or as a class for expanded clones.

TGTGCCAGCAGCTTACCGACTAGCGGGGTAGAGACCCAGTACTTC	CASSLPTSGVETQYF	few	TRBV7-2	TRBJ2-5	TRBD2
TGTGCCAGCGGTATAGGGATAGTTTCTAACTATGGCTACACCTTC	CASGIGIVSNYGYTF	.	TRBV6-5	TRBJ1-2	.
TGTGCCAGCAGTTTTTCGCTAGCGGGGCTCACCTACGAGCAGTACTTC	CASSFSLAGLTYEQYF	.	TRBV28	TRBJ2-7	TRBD2
TGCAGCGTTGAGGACAGAGGAGGCGAGCAGTACTTC	CSVEDRGGEQYF	few	TRBV29-1	TRBJ2-7	.
TGTGCCAGCAGTGTTTTGCCCTCCTACGAGCAGTACTTC	CASSVLPSYEQYF	.	TRBV6-5	TRBJ2-7	.
TGCGCCAGCAGCCAAGATCCCGGAGCCTACAATGAGCAGTTCTTC	CASSQDPGAYNEQFF	.	TRBV4-3	TRBJ2-1	.
TGTGCCAGCAGGCAGACTTCCGGGGAGCTGTTTTTT	CASRQTSGELFF	.	TRBV6-6	TRBJ2-2	.
TGTGCCAGCACTTACAGGGGGCCCGGGGAGACCCAGTACTTC	CASTYRGPGETQYF	medium-sized	TRBV5-6	TRBJ2-5	TRBD1
TGTGCCAGCAGTGAGCAGGGCAGCTATGGCTACACCTTC	CASSEQGSYGYTF	few	TRBV6-6	TRBJ1-2	.
TGTGCCAGCCAAAATCAGGGGCTTAGCAATCAGCCCCAGCATTTT	CASQNQGLSNQPQHF	medium-sized	TRBV2	TRBJ1-5	.
TGTGCCATCAGGAGATCTAGCGGGGGCTACAATGAGCAGTTCTTC	CAIRRSSGGYNEQFF	.	TRBV10-3	TRBJ2-1	TRBD2
TGTGCCAGCAGCTTGACAGACGTCCAAGAGACCCAGTACTTC	CASSLTDVQETQYF	few	TRBV7-9	TRBJ2-5	.
TGTGCCAGCAGCTGGGGACAGGACTTCACAGATACGCAGTATTTT	CASSWGQDFTDTQYF	.	TRBV28	TRBJ2-3	TRBD1
TGTGCCAGCACCGAGACCCGAGGGGGCTACACCTTC	CASTETRGGYTF	few	TRBV2	TRBJ1-2	.
TGTGCCAGCACCCTAGGAGGGCCTAACACCGGGGAGCTGTTTTTT	CASTLGGPNTGELFF	.	TRBV6-5	TRBJ2-2	.
TGTGCCAGCAGTCCTGGGACAGGGGAGTCAGATACGCAGTATTTT	CASSPGTGESDTQYF	few	TRBV6-5	TRBJ2-3	TRBD1
TGTGCCAGCAGTCAAGACCTTATCGGCTACACCTTC	CASSQDLIGYTF	.	TRBV6-1	TRBJ1-2	.
TGTGCCAGCAGCTTAGCCGGGGAGCTGTTTTTT	CASSLAGELFF	.	TRBV7-2	TRBJ2-2	.
TGTGCCAGCAGCTTCGGACTAGCGGGAGACTCAGATACGCAGTATTTT	CASSFGLAGDSDTQYF	.	TRBV11-3	TRBJ2-3	TRBD2
TGTGCCAGCAGCAAAGTCGGACAGGGGGTTGTGGGAGTAGAGACCCAGTACTTC	CASSKVGQGVVGVETQYF	few	TRBV21-1	TRBJ2-5	.
TGTGCCAGCAGCTTTGGTCGGGGAGAGAACACTGAAGCTTTCTTT	CASSFGRGENTEAFF	.	TRBV11-3	TRBJ1-1	.
TGTGCCAGCAGCTTGGAGGGGGCGAGCAATCAGCCCCAGCATTTT	CASSLEGASNQPQHF	.	TRBV7-9	TRBJ1-5	TRBD1
TGTGCCAGCAGAGAGAGCGGGAGGGCCGGGGATACGCAGTATTTT	CASRESGRAGDTQYF	few	TRBV6-6	TRBJ2-3	TRBD2
TGTGCCAGCAGTTTAAGGACTCTTACCCCCTACAATGAGCAGTTCTTC	CASSLRTLTPYNEQFF	few	TRBV27	TRBJ2-1	.
TGTGCCAGCCACGATCCAAGGCGCACTTATAGCAATCAGCCCCAGCATTTT	CASHDPRRTYSNQPQHF	medium-sized	TRBV14	TRBJ1-5	.
TGTGCCAGCAGCCGGAGCGGGAGCACCGCAGATACGCAGTATTTT	CASSRSGSTADTQYF	large	TRBV7-2	TRBJ2-3	TRBD2
TGCAGCGTTAGGGACAGTGACCTATACGGCTACACCTTC	CSVRDSDLYGYTF	.	TRBV29-1	TRBJ1-2	TRBD1
TGTGCCAGCAGTTACTCGAGGGTAGGGTCTGGAAACACCATATATTTT	CASSYSRVGSGNTIYF	medium-sized	TRBV6-5	TRBJ1-3	.
TGTGCCAGTAGGGGACAGGGAGCGAGGTTAGGGTACGAGCAGTACTTC	CASRGQGARLGYEQYF	.	TRBV19	TRBJ2-7	TRBD1
TGTGCCAGCAGTGCACTCGGGAGCGGATTATACAATGAGCAGTTCTTC	CASSALGSGLYNEQFF	.	TRBV2	TRBJ2-1	.
TGTGCCAGAAGCTTGGACGGAGGGTTCACAGATACGCAGTATTTT	CARSLDGGFTDTQYF	.	TRBV5-3	TRBJ2-3	.
TGTGCCACCAGCAGAGAAGTTGTACAGCAAAACTCCTACGAGCAGTACTTC	CATSREVVQQNSYEQYF	few	TRBV15	TRBJ2-7	.
TGTGCCAGCAGCCCAACCGCTGGGGGCGTCAATCAGCCCCAGCATTTT	CASSPTAGGVNQPQHF	medium-sized	TRBV7-9	TRBJ1-5	.
TGTGCCAGCAGCTTTCGCGGGGAATTGAGGGGGGAGCTGTTTTTT	CASSFRGELRGELFF	.	TRBV5-4	TRBJ2-2	.
TGTGCCAGCAGCTTAGATGGTTATCAGCCTACCTACGAGCAGTACTTC	CASSLDGYQPTYEQYF	.	TRBV11-2	TRBJ2-7	.
TGTGCCTGGACGAGGGGGGGTGAGCAGTACTTC	CAWTRGGEQYF	.	TRBV30	TRBJ2-7	.
TGTGCCAGCAGCTTAGTCAGGGAAGGGACCCAGTACTTC	CASSLVREGTQYF	.	TRBV7-8	TRBJ2-5	.
TGTGCCAGCAGCAAAGACAGGGGGCGCTCGGGGGCCAACGTCCTGACTTTC	CASSKDRGRSGANVLTF	.	TRBV7-4	TRBJ2-6	TRBD1
TGTGCCAGCAGCGTTGGTCCCACAGATACGCAGTATTTT	CASSVGPTDTQYF	.	TRBV9	TRBJ2-3	.
TGTGCCAGCCGGGGGACACCGAATGGAATGAATAAGTTCTTC	CASRGTPNGMNKFF	.	TRBV28	TRBJ2-1	.
TGTGCCAGCACTCGGGAGGGCAACACCGGGGAGCTGTTTTTT	CASTREGNTGELFF	.	TRBV2	TRBJ2-2	TRBD2
TGCGCCAGCAGCTTGGTCGTGGGAGGGGAGCTGTTTTTT	CASSLVVGGELFF	.	TRBV5-1	TRBJ2-2	.
TGTGCCAGCAGCCAAGTAATAAGGGCTGGAAACACCATATATTTT	CASSQVIRAGNTIYF	.	TRBV14	TRBJ1-3	.
TGTGCCAGCAGCTTGACAGGGATTGAGGAGACCCAGTACTTC	CASSLTGIEETQYF	.	TRBV5-6	TRBJ2-5	.
TGTGCCAGCAGCCAGGGACAGGGAACTAATGAAAAACTGTTTTTT	CASSQGQGTNEKLFF	medium-sized	TRBV28	TRBJ1-4	TRBD1
TGTGCCAGCTCACCAGGGGAAAGGTCCTATGGCTACACCTTC	CASSPGERSYGYTF	.	TRBV18	TRBJ1-2	.
TGTGCCAGCAGAAGGAACACCGGGGAGCTGTTTTTT	CASRRNTGELFF	few	TRBV6-8	TRBJ2-2	.
TGTGCCAGCAACCGTGCGGGGGGGGAGCAGTTCTTC	CASNRAGGEQFF	few	TRBV2	TRBJ2-1	TRBD2
TGTGCCTGGATGCCGAGCTCCTACGAGCAGTACTTC	CAWMPSSYEQYF	.	TRBV30	TRBJ2-7	.
TGTGCCAGCAGTAGGGTTTCCACTGAAGCTTTCTTT	CASSRVSTEAFF	.	TRBV28	TRBJ1-1	.
TGTGCCAGCAGCCGGGACAGGGGGCACTACGAGCAGTACTTC	CASSRDRGHYEQYF	.	TRBV11-2	TRBJ2-7	TRBD1